A single sample gave rise to the 23 T cell receptor beta chains below, sequenced in a study of spatial heterogeneity in lung cancer. Findings and caveats of the study: Tumor mutation counts were tracked by expanded intratumoral alpha and beta TCR counts.

The time point was: sample taken at primary tumor resection. These receptors lack a known antigen. MiXCR, applied by TCRdb to the 5' RACE reads, yields one record per CDR3 protein. In the table there are some 7,700 distinct CDR3 sequences, roughly a tenth of which are singletons. The sequencing here drew on lung tumor tissue, taken at surgery. The receptors shown here come from a male donor with early-stage non-small cell lung cancer.

In this sample, this clonotype turned up many times. The genes are TRBV18 and TRBJ2-7, with D unresolved. The CDR3 extends over 12 amino acids. Germline CDR1 is KGHSH and CDR2 is LQKENI. With 6 bases removed from V and 5 bases from J, the gap between germline ends came to 11 bases. CDR3 sequence reads: CASSPVGNEQYF. The CDR3, as DNA: TGTGCCAGCTCCCCAGTAGGGAACGAGCAGTACTTC.

At least ten counts were recorded for this clonotype. This rearrangement joins TRBV9 to TRBJ2-1; D is unclear. The CDR3 is made up of 15 amino acids. V was trimmed by 2 bases and J by 4 bases, leaving 13 bases between them. Germline values: CDR1 SGDLS, CDR2 YYNGEE. This chain's CDR3 is CASSVGPDRYNEQFF. In DNA form, the CDR3 reads TGTGCCAGCAGCGTGGGTCCAGACCGATACAATGAGCAGTTCTTC. The full variable domain, in which reference TRBV9 and TRBJ2-1 provide the parts outside the CDR3, is DSGVTQTPKHLITATGQRVTLRCSPRSGDLSVYWYQQSLDQGLQFLIQYYNGEERAKGNILERFSAQQFPDLHSELNLSSLELGDSALYFCASSVGPDRYNEQFFGPGTRLTVL.

This clonotype occurred many times. This chain joins TRBV2 and TRBJ2-5, with 8 bases matching TRBD2. V trimming: 7 bases; J trimming: 2 bases; junction bases outside the gene matches: 6. The CDR3 loop spans 14 amino acids. Looked up from germline, CDR1 is SNHLY and CDR2 is FYNNEI. The CDR3 spells CASMTSSGQETQYF. The CDR3 region has the DNA TGTGCCAGCATGACGTCTAGCGGGCAAGAGACCCAGTACTTC.

Many counts were recorded for this clonotype. This CDR3 is CASNSLKLGNYEQYF. DNA of the CDR3: TGTGCCAGCAACTCCCTTAAATTAGGAAACTACGAGCAGTACTTC. This rearrangement joins TRBV28 to TRBJ2-7; D is ambiguous. The CDR3 consists of 15 residues. The germline CDR1 and CDR2 sequences are MDHEN and SYDVKM. With 7 bases removed from V and 3 bases from J, the gap between germline ends came to 19 bases.

This clonotype was observed a few times. The chain employs TRBV6-2 or TRBV6-3 and TRBJ2-2; 7 nucleotides line up with TRBD2. The length of the CDR3 is 14 residues. From germline, CDR1 is MNHEY and CDR2 SVGEGT. The V gene end was trimmed by 6 bases and the J gene end by 6 bases; junction bases not matched to a gene: 7. The CDR3 nucleotides are TGTGCCAGCAGCATCAAGACTAGCTCCGGGGAGCTGTTTTTT. This gives the protein CASSIKTSSGELFF.

This chain joins TRBV25-1 and TRBJ1-1, with 9 bases lining up with TRBD1. V was pared by 7 bases and J by 7 bases, with 13 bases of the junction left unmatched. This CDR3 comprises 15 residues. Germline CDR1 reads MGHDK; CDR2 reads SYGVNS. The CDR3 sequence: CASKLEDRGSGEAFF. In DNA form, the CDR3 reads TGTGCCAGCAAATTAGAGGACAGGGGCAGTGGTGAAGCTTTCTTT.

J is TRBJ2-3 and V is TRBV29-1; TRBD1 aligns across 9 bases. Unmatched junction bases numbered 3, after V lost 7 bases and J lost 1 base. This CDR3 region has 13 residues. Germline V gives CDR1 SQVTM, CDR2 ANQGSEA. Here the CDR3 DNA reads TGCAGCGCCAGGACAGGGGGCACAGATACGCAGTATTTT. Translated, it gives CSARTGGTDTQYF.

This clonotype came up many times. This chain links TRBV7-6 with TRBJ1-1, with a possible D match to TRBD1 (5 bases). Germline V gene data show CDR1 as SGHVS and CDR2 as FNYEAQ. V lost 3 bases, J lost 3 bases, and 26 bases lay in between. There are 19 residues in the CDR3. CDR3 sequence reads: CASSFQVGFRDGADTEAFF. Here the CDR3 DNA reads TGTGCCAGCAGCTTTCAGGTTGGGTTCAGGGATGGTGCGGACACTGAAGCTTTCTTT.

This clonotype showed up just a few times. The chain carries TRBV29-1 and TRBJ2-1; TRBD2 matches at 8 bases. This CDR3 is built from 15 residues. Germline CDR1 and CDR2: SQVTM and ANQGSEA. V was clipped by 6 bases and J by 3 bases; unmatched bases: 10. CDR3 in amino acids: CSVGAGTSFYNEQFF. In DNA form, the CDR3 reads TGCAGCGTGGGGGCCGGGACTAGTTTCTACAATGAGCAGTTCTTC.

The V call is TRBV2, the J call TRBJ2-5, with D unclear. The CDR3 is 14 amino acids. The germline gives CDR1 SNHLY, CDR2 FYNNEI. V dropped 2 bases and J dropped 4 bases, with 11 bases sitting between them. The CDR3 loop reads CASSEREVGETQYF. The CDR3 DNA reads as TGTGCCAGCAGTGAAAGGGAAGTTGGAGAGACCCAGTACTTC.

Many counts were recorded for this clonotype. V gene TRBV10-3 combines with J gene TRBJ2-5, with 7 nucleotides matching TRBD2. CDR1 and CDR2 from the germline V gene are ENHRY and SYGVKD. V lost 4 bases and J lost 10; bases outside the gene matches: 3. This CDR3 comprises 11 residues. In DNA, the CDR3 is TGTGCCATCAGTGTAGGACTAGTCCAGTACTTC. Translating it yields CAISVGLVQYF.

About this clonotype: It may be a read error: a sequence one base away is much more abundant. DNA for the CDR3: TGCGCCAGCAGCCCAGCGGCGGGGGTAGCGGAGAACCAGTACTTC. Its translation: CASSPAAGVAENQYF. V usage is TRBV5-1 and J usage is TRBJ2-5, with 7 bases that match TRBD2. The CDR3 loop spans 15 amino acids. The germline V gene encodes CDR1 SGHRS and CDR2 YFSETQ.

This sequence joins TRBV10-1 and TRBJ2-3; D gene uncertain. The CDR3 consists of 13 residues. Germline assignment: CDR1 WNHNN and CDR2 SYGVQD (reference sequence). The V and J ends lost 3 bases and 4 bases respectively, with 8 bases between them. CDR3 in DNA: TGCGCCAGCAGTGAATCGGGCCCAGATACGCAGTATTTT. Translating gives CASSESGPDTQYF.

The chain combines TRBV18 with TRBJ2-2; D is unclear. V was clipped by 4 bases and J by 3 bases, with 9 bases between them. Germline-derived CDR1 and CDR2 are KGHSH and LQKENI. The CDR3 has 14 residues. CDR3 DNA sequence: TGTGCCAGCTCACTGGGGAAGTACACCGGGGAGCTGTTTTTT. Protein: CASSLGKYTGELFF. Supplemented by reference TRBV18 and TRBJ2-2, the full variable domain reads NAGVMQNPRHLVRRRGQEARLRCSPMKGHSHVYWYRQLPEEGLKFMVYLQKENIIDESGMPKERFSAEFPKEGPSILRIQQVVRGDSAAYFCASSLGKYTGELFFGEGSRLTVL.

This clonotype was detected many times. The chain has TRBV5-1 and TRBJ2-1; TRBD1 aligns across 7 bases. The trim removed 1 base at V and 7 bases at J, leaving 11 bases unmatched. CDR1 is SGHRS and CDR2 is YFSETQ in the germline V gene. The length of the CDR3 is 16 residues. The CDR3 sequence: CASSLPTGANGNEQFF. The CDR3, as DNA: TGCGCCAGCAGCTTGCCCACAGGGGCGAATGGTAATGAGCAGTTCTTC.

This clonotype has a count of ten or more. The chain carries TRBV12-3 or TRBV12-4 and TRBJ1-1, with no clear D. The V gene lost 2 bases and the J gene lost 1 base, with 5 bases spanning the gap. CDR3 length: 13 residues. CDR3 sequence reads: CASSLTGNTEAFF. The CDR3 coding sequence is TGTGCCAGCAGTTTAACTGGGAACACTGAAGCTTTCTTT.

This clonotype showed up many times. This sequence joins TRBV27 and TRBJ2-5; D call uncertain. CDR3 length: 15 amino acids. Germline assignment: CDR1 MNHEY and CDR2 SMNVEV (reference sequence). V was pared by 6 bases and J by 7 bases, with 21 bases between. CDR3 protein: CASSPHAVPTVTQYF. The CDR3 DNA is TGTGCCAGCAGCCCCCATGCGGTCCCGACGGTGACCCAGTACTTC.

A word on this clonotype: A read error may be the cause here, since a much bigger clone is one base away. J is TRBJ1-6 and V is TRBV27, with D maybe TRBD1 (5 bases). Germline V gene lookup returns CDR1 MNHEY and CDR2 SMNVEV (reference sequence). CDR3 size: 13 residues. The CDR3 DNA sequence: TGTGCCAGCAGTGGCAGGGACTGTGGACCCCACCACTTT. Protein sequence: CASSGRDCGPHHF.

The gene calls are TRBV21-1 and TRBJ2-2; the DNA was not compared with TRBD1, the D call given in the table. TRBV21-1 is described as a pseudogene. The CDR3 contains 16 residues. The CDR3: CASSHYGHANTGELFF. The CDR3 DNA sequence: TGTGCCAGCAGCCACTACGGACATGCGAACACCGGGGAGCTGTTTTTT.

In this sample, this clonotype turned up many times. This chain connects TRBV7-2 to TRBJ2-3; tentative D call: TRBD1 (6 bases). Trimming left V 5 bases short and J 5 bases short, with 20 bases between. CDR1 and CDR2 from the germline V gene are SGHTA and FQGNSA. The CDR3 is made up of 16 amino acids. CDR3 coding DNA: TGTGCCAGCAGCCCACCCCGTGGCAGGGGAATAGATACGCAGTATTTT. Its translation is CASSPPRGRGIDTQYF. Variable domain in full (rest from reference TRBV7-2 and TRBJ2-3): GAGVSQSPSNKVTEKGKDVELRCDPISGHTALYWYRQSLGQGLEFLIYFQGNSAPDKSGLPSDRFSAERTGGSVSTLTIQRTQQEDSAVYLCASSPPRGRGIDTQYFGPGTRLTVL.

V usage is TRBV6-2 or TRBV6-3 and J usage is TRBJ2-7; D is undetermined. Germline assignment: CDR1 MNHEY and CDR2 SVGEGT. CDR3 length: 14 residues. Trimming pared 6 bases from V and 4 bases from J, leaving 16 bases between. CDR3 coding DNA: TGTGCCAGCAGCCCGACGGGCAGAGGTTACGAGCAGTACTTC. This encodes CASSPTGRGYEQYF.

This clonotype is medium-sized by share. The chain couples TRBV29-1 to TRBJ2-2; D gene ambiguous. Between the trimmed V and J ends, which lost 5 bases and 0 bases, there was a span of 16 bases. Germline V lookup: CDR1 SQVTM, CDR2 ANQGSEA. The CDR3 loop spans 16 amino acids. The CDR3 here is CSVRFRQLTNTGELFF. The CDR3 DNA sequence: TGCAGCGTTAGGTTTCGTCAGCTTACGAACACCGGGGAGCTGTTTTTT.

The chain is built from TRBV20-1 and TRBJ1-5; unclear D gene. Germline CDR1 is DFQATT and CDR2 is SNEGSKA (reference sequence). Trimming removed 0 bases from V and 9 bases from J, with 12 bases in between. This CDR3 comprises 13 residues. The CDR3 loop reads CSAREAGSGPQHF. The CDR3 nucleotides read TGCAGTGCTAGAGAGGCCGGGAGCGGGCCCCAGCATTTT.